These 16 T cell receptor beta chains came from one sample sequenced in a study of cytomegalovirus exposure and HLA in healthy donors (dated by TCRdb to about 2017). The library was obtained by the immunoSEQ multiplex PCR assay. For the multiplex PCR, a mixture combining 60 forward primers for TCR Vbeta segments and 13 reverse primers for TCR Jbeta segments was used. Here the immuneACCESS table is served through TCRdb, limited to in-frame sequences with V and J called. Missing clones are a known gap in these copies; in checked studies unresolved V genes cover under half, and the rest lacks a known reason. In this sample the table shows 100,000 to 150,000 clones, about three quarters of which occur a single time. In total, the top ten clones hold about 6% of the sample. The sample taken for sequencing was PBMCs. The receptors shown here come from a woman between 35 and 50 years old in good health and CMV-seronegative.

This clone was picked up a small number of times. The chain joins TRBV6-4 to TRBJ1-1; 7 bases line up with TRBD1. CDR1 and CDR2 from the germline V gene are MRHNA and SNTAGT. The ends lost 6 bases at V and 0 bases at J; junction bases unmatched: 7. This CDR3 is built from 15 residues. The CDR3 sequence is CASRNRGALNTEAFF. The CDR3 nucleotides read TGTGCCAGCAGGAACAGGGGCGCCCTGAACACTGAAGCTTTCTTT.

The chain couples TRBV7-9 to TRBJ2-4; D is possibly TRBD2 (6 bases). Trimming took off 5 bases at V and 8 bases at J, with 19 bases between the two ends. The germline CDR1 and CDR2 sequences are SEHNR and FQNEAQ (reference sequence). This CDR3 has 15 residues. Written as DNA, the CDR3 is TGTGCCAGCAGCCAAACGGGACGGGGAGGCCACATTCAGTACTTC. Its protein is CASSQTGRGGHIQYF. Full variable domain (outside the CDR3, taken from reference TRBV7-9 and TRBJ2-4): DTGVSQNPRHKITKRGQNVTFRCDPISEHNRLYWYRQTLGQGPEFLTYFQNEAQLEKSRLLSDRFSAERPKGSFSTLEIQRTEQGDSAMYLCASSQTGRGGHIQYFGAGTRLSVL.

With regard to this clone: The sample carries other DNA sequences with the same CDR3. The rearrangement joins TRBV5-4 to TRBJ1-1, with D perhaps matching TRBD1 (6 bases). Trimming pared 0 bases from V and 5 bases from J, leaving 11 bases between. Germline V CDR1 and CDR2: SGHNT, YYREEE (reference sequence). The CDR3 spans 14 residues. CDR3 nucleotides: TGTGCCAGCAGCTTGGCCAGGGGTGGGACTGAAGCTTTCTTT. Translation: CASSLARGGTEAFF.

This chain connects TRBV10-1 to TRBJ2-3; D may be TRBD2 (5 bases). The V end was cut by 2 bases, the J end by 0 bases, with 9 bases between. The CDR3 spans 15 residues. The V gene's germline CDR1 is WNHNN and CDR2 SYGVQD (reference sequence). CDR3 amino acids: CASSETRTSTDTQYF. CDR3 bases: TGCGCCAGCAGTGAGACTAGGACTAGCACAGATACGCAGTATTTT.

This clone was observed once. The V and J genes are TRBV2 and TRBJ2-2; 14 bases line up with TRBD2. The CDR3 is 16 residues long. After removal of 2 bases from V and 7 bases from J, the junction contained 3 bases not matched to a gene. Looked up from germline, CDR1 is SNHLY and CDR2 is FYNNEI. CDR3 nucleotides: TGTGCCAGCAGTGAAAAGACTAGCGGGAGGGGCGGGGAGCTGTTTTTT. Translating gives CASSEKTSGRGGELFF.

This clone occurred a few times. The chain recombines TRBV18 with TRBJ2-3, with D maybe TRBD1 (5 bases). CDR1 is KGHSH and CDR2 is LQKENI in the germline V gene. The CDR3 runs 15 residues. V was shortened by 4 bases and J by 2 bases, with 13 bases between the two germline ends. The CDR3 here is CASSQGLFPTDTQYF. For the CDR3, the DNA is TGTGCCAGCTCACAGGGGCTATTCCCCACAGATACGCAGTATTTT.

This chain joins TRBV6-6 and TRBJ2-7; possibly TRBD2 for D (5 bases). The V end was cut by 6 bases, the J end by 7 bases, with 16 bases between. Germline CDR1 MNHNY, CDR2 SVGAGI (reference sequence). The CDR3 runs to 13 residues. The CDR3 bases are TGTGCCAGCAGCTGGACTGACCTTGGGGAGCAGTACTTC. It specifies CASSWTDLGEQYF.

This chain uses TRBV5-4 with TRBJ2-1; TRBD2 matches 7 bases. The CDR3 sequence is 15 residues long. V dropped 4 bases and J dropped 7; count of bases not matched to a gene: 11. Per the germline V gene, CDR1 is SGHNT and CDR2 is YYREEE (reference sequence). The CDR3 DNA reads as TGTGCCAGCAGCGGCCTAGCGGTGGGGGGGAATGAGCAGTTCTTC. It specifies CASSGLAVGGNEQFF.

The chain uses TRBV28 and TRBJ2-1; 12 bases agree with TRBD2. Germline V CDR1 and CDR2: MDHEN, SYDVKM. CDR3 length equals 15 residues. Trimming cost V 8 bases and J 3 bases; bases outside gene matches: 5. CDR3 protein: CASQRTSGIYNEQFF. The CDR3 DNA follows: TGTGCCAGCCAGAGGACTAGCGGGATCTACAATGAGCAGTTCTTC.

This clone was picked up a small number of times. The chain carries TRBV28 and TRBJ2-7, with D perhaps matching TRBD2 (6 bases). CDR3 length equals 15 residues. Germline CDR1 reads MDHEN; CDR2 reads SYDVKM. Trimming left V 3 bases short and J 4 bases short, with 16 bases between. CDR3 nucleotide sequence: TGTGCCAGCAGTTTGTCCGGGAGTTTTCGGTACGAGCAGTACTTC. Its translation: CASSLSGSFRYEQYF.

Comment on this clone: Other DNA sequences within the sample encode an identical CDR3. The chain links TRBV9 to TRBJ1-1; 8 bases map to TRBD1. This CDR3 comprises 16 residues. V lost 4 bases, J lost 1 base, and 9 bases stayed unmatched. Germline V lookup: CDR1 SGDLS, CDR2 YYNGEE. CDR3 DNA sequence: TGTGCCAGCAGCCCCGGACAGGGCGTTGGGAACACTGAAGCTTTCTTT. Its protein product is CASSPGQGVGNTEAFF.

V and J are TRBV10-3 and TRBJ1-6; D unresolved. Germline values: CDR1 ENHRY, CDR2 SYGVKD. The CDR3 has 13 residues. Trimming pared 1 base from V and 9 bases from J, leaving 7 bases between. CDR3 residues: CAISEWERSPLHF. Here the CDR3 DNA reads TGTGCCATCAGTGAGTGGGAGCGTTCACCCCTCCACTTT.

The chain links TRBV7-2 to TRBJ1-5; D gene uncertain. In germline, CDR1 is SGHTA, CDR2 FQGNSA. The CDR3 loop spans 13 amino acids. V shed 5 bases and J shed 5 bases, with 10 bases lying between them. CDR3 protein: CASSPSFDQPQHF. For the CDR3, the DNA is TGTGCCAGCAGCCCCTCGTTCGATCAGCCCCAGCATTTT.

This clone was detected only a few times. The J gene is TRBJ2-7, the V gene TRBV4-1; the match to TRBD2 covers 7 bases. J gave up 1 base and V 2 bases, and 5 bases lay outside the gene matches. Looked up from germline, CDR1 is MGHRA and CDR2 is YSYEKL. The CDR3 is 15 residues long. The CDR3 DNA sequence: TGCGCCAGCAGCCAAACCCATAGCGGGTCCTACGAGCAGTACTTC. Translating it yields CASSQTHSGSYEQYF.

In regard to this clone: Relative to the germline gene, one junction end is altered; a read error may explain this. This rearrangement joins TRBV28 to TRBJ2-4; D might be TRBD2 (7 bases). The length of the CDR3 is 15 residues. CDR1 is MDHEN, CDR2 SYDVKM, per germline. The CDR3 nucleotides are TGTGCCAGCAGCAAGGGGGGGGCTGCCAAAAACAGTCAGTACTTC. It is translated as CASSKGGAAKNSQYF.

The chain couples TRBV6-5 to TRBJ1-6; D is uncertain. Germline CDR1 and CDR2: MNHEY and SVGAGI. The CDR3 is made up of 12 amino acids. The V gene lost 7 bases and the J gene lost 3 bases, with 4 bases spanning the gap. As DNA, the CDR3 is TGTGCCAGCAAGAGCTATAATTCACCCCTCCACTTT. This gives the protein CASKSYNSPLHF.